This is a list of T cell receptor beta chains from one sample in a study of blood T cell repertoires in COVID-19. Clones were read by immunoSEQ multiplex PCR, and TCRdb kept only the in-frame ones, dropping some. The sample yields about 200,000 clones, around 92% seen once. What was sequenced was PBMCs or T cells enriched from blood (not recorded which). All receptors derive from a young woman who had recovered from COVID-19. CDR3s include the opening cysteine and the closing phenylalanine or tryptophan. Each record gives: clone size, J gene, CDR3 length, V gene, D gene, CDR3 protein, CDR3 DNA. The D gene is left open where the match is weak. Clone size is stated in some rows and not others, as once, few, many or a class when expanded.

. | TRBJ2-7 | 15 | TRBV2 | TRBD2 | CASNSIRDYSYEQYF | TGTGCCAGCAATAGTATCCGGGACTACTCCTACGAGCAGTACTTC
. | TRBJ1-6 | 16 | TRBV6-5 | . | CASSYSKPSLGASLHF | TGTGCCAGCAGTTACTCTAAACCATCTCTAGGTGCGTCCCTCCACTTT
. | TRBJ2-5 | 13 | TRBV2 | . | CASRLGLDRTEYF | TGTGCCAGCAGATTAGGACTGGATCGCACGGAGTACTTC
. | TRBJ2-7 | 14 | TRBV9 | TRBD1 | CASSGPGQTYEQYF | TGTGCCAGCAGCGGTCCGGGACAGACCTACGAGCAGTACTTC
. | TRBJ2-6 | 16 | TRBV7-9 | TRBD2 | CASRIPAGRRANVLTF | TGTGCCAGCAGGATCCCAGCGGGGCGGCGTGCCAACGTCCTGACTTTC
. | TRBJ2-5 | 16 | TRBV4-1 | TRBD2 | CASSQTQAGAQETQYF | TGCGCCAGCAGCCAAACCCAAGCGGGGGCTCAAGAGACCCAGTACTTC
. | TRBJ2-7 | 14 | TRBV2 | . | CASSDEGLGGEQYF | TGTGCCAGCAGTGACGAGGGACTGGGGGGCGAGCAGTACTTC
. | TRBJ1-2 | 16 | TRBV10-3 | . | CAISEFAEPSNYGYTF | TGTGCCATCAGTGAGTTTGCGGAGCCTTCTAACTATGGCTACACCTTC
once | TRBJ1-1 | 13 | TRBV12-5 | . | CASRGRENTEAFF | TGTGCTAGTAGAGGCAGAGAGAACACTGAAGCTTTCTTT
once | TRBJ2-5 | 14 | TRBV19 | . | CASSTLEGQETQYF | TGTGCCAGTAGTACTCTAGAGGGACAAGAGACCCAGTACTTC
. | TRBJ1-3 | 13 | TRBV2 | . | CASSRVNGNTIYF | TGTGCCAGCAGTCGGGTGAACGGAAACACCATATATTTT
. | TRBJ1-4 | 14 | TRBV4-1 | . | CASSQVQGDEKLFF | TGCGCCAGCAGCCAGGTACAGGGTGATGAAAAACTGTTTTTT
. | TRBJ1-3 | 16 | TRBV2 | TRBD1 | CATRKGQGPAGNTIYF | TGTGCCACCCGCAAGGGACAGGGACCGGCTGGAAACACCATATATTTT
. | TRBJ2-5 | 13 | TRBV20-1 | . | CSASSGVGETQYF | TGCAGTGCTAGTTCCGGGGTCGGGGAGACCCAGTACTTC
. | TRBJ2-3 | 16 | TRBV27 | TRBD1 | CASSFPLRTGTDTQYF | TGTGCCAGCAGTTTCCCTCTTCGGACAGGGACAGATACGCAGTATTTT
. | TRBJ2-7 | 15 | TRBV9 | TRBD2 | CASSVASGGPYEQYF | TGTGCCAGCAGCGTAGCGAGCGGGGGGCCTTACGAGCAGTACTTC
. | TRBJ2-3 | 17 | TRBV4-2 | TRBD2 | CASSQESSGGAADTQYF | TGTGCCAGCAGCCAAGAGTCTAGCGGGGGGGCAGCAGATACGCAGTATTTT
. | TRBJ1-5 | 16 | TRBV4-2 | . | CASSANRAVSNQPQHF | TGTGCCAGCAGCGCAAACAGGGCCGTTAGCAATCAGCCCCAGCATTTT
. | TRBJ1-1 | 13 | TRBV7-3 | . | CASSFSENTEAFF | TGTGCCAGCAGCTTCTCAGAGAACACTGAAGCTTTCTTT
. | TRBJ1-1 | 14 | TRBV19 | . | CASSIRGMNTEAFF | TGTGCCAGTAGTATTCGGGGGATGAACACTGAAGCTTTCTTT
. | TRBJ1-2 | 14 | TRBV28 | . | CASSLANRAYGYTF | TGTGCCAGCAGTTTGGCGAACAGGGCCTATGGCTACACCTTC
. | TRBJ2-7 | 14 | TRBV3-1/TRBV3-2 | . | CASSPQGGGYEQYF | TGTGCCAGCAGCCCCCAAGGGGGGGGCTACGAGCAGTACTTC
few | TRBJ2-2 | 15 | TRBV7-9 | TRBD1 | CASSSGQVNTGELFF | TGTGCCAGCAGCTCGGGACAGGTTAACACCGGGGAGCTGTTTTTT
. | TRBJ1-6 | 15 | TRBV2 | . | CASTPRGFDNSPLHF | TGTGCCAGCACTCCCAGGGGTTTCGATAATTCACCCCTCCACTTT
. | TRBJ2-7 | 14 | TRBV3-1/TRBV3-2 | . | CASSQNTGVIEQYF | TGTGCCAGCAGCCAAAACACAGGAGTTATCGAGCAGTACTTC
. | TRBJ2-5 | 13 | TRBV3-1/TRBV3-2 | TRBD1 | CASNRQGQETQYF | TGTGCCAGCAACCGACAGGGTCAAGAGACCCAGTACTTC
. | TRBJ1-1 | 13 | TRBV28 | . | CASSLAGNTEAFF | TGTGCCAGCAGTTTGGCAGGGAACACTGAAGCTTTCTTT
. | TRBJ1-2 | 16 | TRBV5-1 | TRBD1 | CASSSNPGQGYYGYTF | TGCGCCAGCAGCTCAAATCCGGGACAGGGTTATTATGGCTACACCTTC
. | TRBJ1-1 | 14 | TRBV11-2 | . | CASSLMGQNTEAFF | TGTGCCAGCAGCTTAATGGGACAGAACACTGAAGCTTTCTTT
once | TRBJ1-5 | 17 | TRBV18 | TRBD1 | CASSQDRGIYSNQPQHF | TGTGCCAGCTCTCAGGACAGGGGGATATATAGCAATCAGCCCCAGCATTTT
. | TRBJ1-2 | 15 | TRBV4-1 | TRBD1 | CASSQGRTGGFGYTF | TGCGCCAGCAGCCAAGGTCGGACAGGGGGCTTTGGCTACACCTTC
. | TRBJ1-6 | 16 | TRBV2 | . | CASSELGGARNSPLHF | TGTGCCAGCAGTGAATTGGGGGGGGCGAGGAATTCACCCCTCCACTTT
. | TRBJ1-6 | 17 | TRBV5-1 | . | CASSLKSRAVIGSPLHF | TGCGCCAGCAGCTTGAAGTCGCGGGCAGTCATCGGGTCACCCCTCCACTTT
few | TRBJ2-2 | 14 | TRBV6-4 | . | CASSDHTSTGELFF | TGTGCCAGCAGTGACCATACCAGTACCGGGGAGCTGTTTTTT
. | TRBJ1-1 | 13 | TRBV9 | . | CASSPSPNFEAFF | TGTGCCAGCAGTCCCTCCCCTAACTTTGAAGCTTTCTTT
. | TRBJ1-2 | 15 | TRBV15 | . | CATSRAGSYNYGYTF | TGTGCCACCAGCAGGGCGGGCAGTTATAACTATGGCTACACCTTC
. | TRBJ2-5 | 14 | TRBV5-1 | . | CASSALSTQETQYF | TGCGCCAGCAGCGCCCTTAGCACCCAAGAGACCCAGTACTTC
. | TRBJ1-5 | 14 | TRBV30 | . | CAWSVWGGNQPQHF | TGTGCCTGGAGTGTTTGGGGGGGCAATCAGCCCCAGCATTTT
few | TRBJ1-2 | 14 | TRBV7-9 | . | CASSKETGDYGYTF | TGTGCCAGCAGCAAAGAGACAGGAGACTATGGCTACACCTTC
. | TRBJ1-1 | 15 | TRBV12-5 | . | CASAYHIGAGTEAFF | TGTGCTAGTGCATATCATATTGGGGCGGGGACTGAAGCTTTCTTT
. | TRBJ2-7 | 14 | TRBV7-6 | . | CASSRGVGGYEQYF | TGTGCCAGCTCCCGTGGGGTGGGGGGTTACGAGCAGTACTTC
. | TRBJ2-2 | 15 | TRBV6-5 | . | CASRSEGRPTGELFF | TGTGCCAGCAGAAGTGAGGGGAGGCCTACCGGGGAGCTGTTTTTT
. | TRBJ1-2 | 15 | TRBV5-5 | TRBD1 | CASSLQGQGLFSYTF | TGTGCCAGCAGCTTGCAGGGACAGGGACTTTTTAGCTACACCTTC
. | TRBJ1-1 | 12 | TRBV12-3/TRBV12-4 | . | CASSFRSHEAFF | TGTGCCAGCAGTTTCCGTTCACATGAAGCTTTCTTT
. | TRBJ2-3 | 19 | TRBV9 | TRBD2 | CASSPRWGSGGAVADTQYF | TGTGCCAGCAGCCCCCGTTGGGGTAGCGGGGGGGCCGTGGCAGATACGCAGTATTTT
. | TRBJ1-1 | 13 | TRBV2 | . | CASSVQGNTEAFF | TGTGCCAGCAGTGTTCAGGGGAACACTGAAGCTTTCTTT
. | TRBJ2-7 | 15 | TRBV4-1 | . | CASSQDGLPGDEQYF | TGCGCCAGCAGCCAAGATGGACTGCCCGGCGACGAGCAGTACTTC
. | TRBJ1-6 | 15 | TRBV7-9 | . | CASSPLAQGNSPLHF | TGTGCCAGCAGCCCCCTCGCCCAGGGGAATTCACCCCTCCACTTT
once | TRBJ2-5 | 14 | TRBV3-1/TRBV3-2 | TRBD2 | CASSHGSGGETQYF | TGTGCCAGCAGCCACGGTAGCGGGGGAGAGACCCAGTACTTC
. | TRBJ1-1 | 13 | TRBV13 | . | CASSFRGYTEAFF | TGTGCCAGCAGCTTCAGGGGATACACTGAAGCTTTCTTT
once | TRBJ1-5 | 15 | TRBV27 | TRBD1 | CASSAEQGRHQPQHF | TGTGCCAGCAGTGCTGAACAGGGGCGGCATCAGCCCCAGCATTTT
. | TRBJ2-7 | 14 | TRBV28 | TRBD2 | CASSLAGGPYEQYF | TGTGCCAGCAGTTTAGCGGGGGGGCCCTACGAGCAGTACTTC
. | TRBJ1-1 | 12 | TRBV28 | . | CASSQGGGEAFF | TGTGCCAGCAGTCAGGGAGGAGGCGAAGCTTTCTTT
. | TRBJ1-1 | 16 | TRBV29-1 | TRBD1 | CSVEDLRLDRATEAFF | TGCAGCGTTGAAGATCTTCGCCTGGACAGGGCCACTGAAGCTTTCTTT
. | TRBJ1-3 | 14 | TRBV5-1 | . | CASSPSQGGNTIYF | TGCGCCAGCAGCCCCTCCCAGGGGGGAAACACCATATATTTT
. | TRBJ2-1 | 15 | TRBV11-2 | . | CASSLVQNSYNEQFF | TGTGCCAGCAGCTTAGTACAGAATTCCTACAATGAGCAGTTCTTC
. | TRBJ2-1 | 13 | TRBV7-9 | . | CASSGQGDGEQFF | TGTGCCAGCAGCGGGCAGGGTGATGGTGAGCAGTTCTTC
. | TRBJ2-5 | 12 | TRBV14 | . | CASSQDRGTQYF | TGTGCCAGCAGCCAAGATCGCGGGACCCAGTACTTC
. | TRBJ2-3 | 15 | TRBV28 | TRBD1 | CASSFPGGGTDTQYF | TGTGCCAGCAGTTTTCCAGGGGGCGGCACAGATACGCAGTATTTT
once | TRBJ2-5 | 16 | TRBV4-2 | TRBD2 | CASSLSGGAPDETQYF | TGTGCCAGCAGCCTAAGCGGGGGGGCCCCAGACGAGACCCAGTACTTC